This T cell receptor (beta chain) was sequenced for a study of cytotoxic CD8 clonotypes in ibrutinib-treated CLL. Study information: Among the patients, about a dozen presented as relapsed/refractory and about 15 as treatment-naive; fewer than 18 showed unmutated IGHV.

This clone was observed once. The table came from immunoSEQ multiplex PCR; TCRdb's copy has only in-frame clones and leaves some out. The sample has approximately 42,000 clones; about 72% are singletons. J gave up 4 bases and V 4 bases, and 10 bases lay outside the gene matches. The germline gives CDR1 SGHNT, CDR2 YYREEE (reference sequence). CDR3 length: 16 amino acids. The sequence was collected from a human donor with chronic lymphocytic leukemia. The material was PBMCs, obtained after 12 months of ibrutinib treatment. The chain recombines TRBV5-4 with TRBJ2-2; 7 bases map to TRBD1. This CDR3 reads CASSPPGQLATGELFF. CDR3 bases: TGTGCCAGCAGCCCACCGGGACAGTTGGCCACCGGGGAGCTGTTTTTT.